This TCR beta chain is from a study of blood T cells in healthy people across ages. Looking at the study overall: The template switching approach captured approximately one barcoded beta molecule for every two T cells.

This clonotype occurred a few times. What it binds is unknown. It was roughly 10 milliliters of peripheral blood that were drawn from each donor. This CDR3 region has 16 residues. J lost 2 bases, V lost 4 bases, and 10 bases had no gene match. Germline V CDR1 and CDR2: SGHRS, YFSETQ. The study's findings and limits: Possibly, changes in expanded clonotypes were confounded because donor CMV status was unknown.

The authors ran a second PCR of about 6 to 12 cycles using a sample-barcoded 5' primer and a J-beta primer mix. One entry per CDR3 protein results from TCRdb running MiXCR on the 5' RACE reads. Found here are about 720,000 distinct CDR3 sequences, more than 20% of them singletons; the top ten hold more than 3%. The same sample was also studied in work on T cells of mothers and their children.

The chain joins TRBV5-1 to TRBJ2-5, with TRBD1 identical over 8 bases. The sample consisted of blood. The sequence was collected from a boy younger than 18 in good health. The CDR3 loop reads CASSNGQGFEQETQYF. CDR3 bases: TGCGCCAGCAGCAACGGACAGGGCTTTGAGCAAGAGACCCAGTACTTC. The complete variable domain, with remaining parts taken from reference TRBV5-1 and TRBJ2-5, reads KAGVTQTPRYLIKTRGQQVTLSCSPISGHRSVSWYQQTPGQGLQFLFEYFSETQRNKGNFPGRFSGRQFSNSRSEMNVSTLELGDSALYLCASSNGQGFEQETQYFGPGTRLLVL.